Sequencing of this T cell receptor beta chain was carried out in a study of CD8+CD57+ T cells in acquired aplastic anemia. Study overall: Sorted CD4+ and CD8+ cells gave an average of about 3.4 ug of DNA.

Trimming removed 2 bases from V and 4 bases from J, with 8 bases in between. This CDR3 spans 13 amino acids. Per the germline V gene, CDR1 is WNHNN and CDR2 is SYGVQD (reference sequence). The authors sequenced patients whose flow cytometry had shown CD8+CD57+ cell expansion. Prior therapy had not been administered to any patient at the time of blood sampling. Profiles of TCR beta VDJ and CDR3 were generated from a genomic DNA template. MiXCR, run by TCRdb on the reads, gives a single entry per CDR3 protein. Among about 180,000 distinct CDR3 sequences, roughly 65% were seen once, and the ten largest hold approximately 42%.

The clonotype comes from a human donor with aplastic anemia. This chain connects TRBV10-1 to TRBJ1-2; possible D gene TRBD1, 5 bases. The sequenced sample was sorted CD4+, CD8+, or CD8+CD57+ T cells (not recorded which) from PBMCs. CDR3 sequence: CASSEKGTYGYTF. CDR3 nucleotides: TGCGCCAGCAGTGAGAAAGGGACCTATGGCTACACCTTC.